This T cell receptor (beta chain) came from a study of cytomegalovirus exposure and HLA in healthy donors. Overall study results and limits: TCR beta sequences numbering about 17,000 were associated with HLA alleles at 0.05 false discovery rate in a later analysis. For most TCR beta V segments, an earlier analysis put the productive rate at about 90% or about 30% of the time.

PCR involved 60 Vbeta and 13 Jbeta primers. This table comes from immunoSEQ multiplex PCR, and its TCRdb copy is limited to in-frame clones, with some not included. The sample has 150,000 to 200,000 clones; roughly 70% are singletons. Turning to this clone: Its antigen remains unknown.

The V gene's germline CDR1 is LNHNV and CDR2 YYDKDF (reference sequence). V was shortened by 1 base and J by 0 bases, with 7 bases between the two germline ends. The CDR3 length is 16 residues. Sequenced sample: PBMCs. This chain joins TRBV15 and TRBJ2-6, with D tentatively TRBD2 (5 bases). The sequence was obtained from a man under 40 in good health and CMV-seropositive. CDR3 DNA: TGTGCCACCAGCAGAGTTGGAGGCTCTGGGGCCAACGTCCTGACTTTC. Translation: CATSRVGGSGANVLTF.